A single T cell receptor (beta chain) is shown here with its context. Using immunoSEQ multiplex PCR, the repertoire was profiled, and TCRdb retains in-frame clones only, with some absent. The sample has 30,000 to 45,000 clones; more than 80% are singletons. This sample was included in a study of T cell changes during pregnancy in multiple sclerosis. The CDR3 totals 14 residues. The germline V gene encodes CDR1 SGHAT and CDR2 FQNNGV. Trimming took 2 bases from V and 6 from J, leaving 13 bases between them. The source was peripheral blood, collected before pregnancy. The source of this sequence is a female donor with multiple sclerosis, enrolled in a pregnancy study. The V call is TRBV11-2, the J call TRBJ1-1; tentative D call: TRBD1 (5 bases). The CDR3 bases are TGTGCCAGCAGCTTACCTAGGGGTGGGCCTGAAGCTTTCTTT. The encoded protein is CASSLPRGGPEAFF.